This passage covers 29 T cell receptor beta chains from one sample sequenced in a study of graft-versus-host responses after intestinal transplantation. Repertoires were generated with immunoSEQ multiplex PCR, while TCRdb's copy carries only in-frame clones and drops some. The sample has about 88,000 clones, under 95% seen once. No antigens are known for them. The sample consisted of unstimulated CD4+ T cells sorted from spleen or lymph node cells, taken before transplant. These receptors were collected from a human donor who was the organ donor for an intestinal transplant.

CDR3 nucleotide sequence: TGTGCCAGCAGCTTAACCGGTTACACAGATACGCAGTATTTT. It encodes CASSLTGYTDTQYF. V usage is TRBV7-3 and J usage is TRBJ2-3; no clear D. Trimming stripped 0 bases from V and 2 bases from J, with 6 bases between. The CDR3 spans 14 residues. Germline V gene sequence: CDR1 SGHTA, CDR2 FQGTGA.

In its sample, this clone was seen a few times. The chain carries TRBV6-5 and TRBJ1-2, with 11 bases that match TRBD1. Per the germline V gene, CDR1 is MNHEY and CDR2 is SVGAGI. The CDR3 contains 15 residues. V gave up 0 bases and J gave up 7 bases; unmatched junction bases: 4. The CDR3 DNA reads as TGTGCCAGCAGTTACTCCCCCGGGACAGGGGGTGGCTACACCTTC. Translating gives CASSYSPGTGGGYTF.

This clone appeared once. This chain joins TRBV2 and TRBJ2-3, with 7 bases fitting TRBD2. With V trimmed by 4 bases and J by 5 bases, 15 bases remained unmatched. Germline V gene data show CDR1 as SNHLY and CDR2 as FYNNEI. The CDR3 loop spans 17 amino acids. The CDR3 loop reads CASSGGTLAGAGDTQYF. Here the CDR3 DNA reads TGTGCCAGCAGTGGAGGAACTTTGGCGGGAGCGGGAGATACGCAGTATTTT.

The chain employs TRBV7-9 and TRBJ1-3; 10 nucleotides agree with TRBD1. The junction had 8 bases not matched to a gene; V was cut back by 8 bases and J by 4 bases. This CDR3 has 15 amino acids. Germline CDR1 reads SEHNR; CDR2 reads FQNEAQ (reference sequence). CDR3 sequence reads: CASRVTGGEGNTIYF. The CDR3 nucleotides are TGTGCCAGCCGCGTGACAGGGGGCGAGGGAAACACCATATATTTT.

This sequence joins TRBV19 and TRBJ1-1, with a tentative D call TRBD1 (6 bases). V lost 5 bases, J lost 8 bases, and 12 bases lay in between. There are 12 residues in the CDR3. Germline V gene lookup returns CDR1 LNHDA and CDR2 SQIVND (reference sequence). In DNA form, the CDR3 reads TGTGCCAGTAGTGACAGGCGGTTGGAAGCTTTCTTT. This gives the protein CASSDRRLEAFF.

The V and J genes are TRBV19 and TRBJ2-3; 8 nucleotides agree with TRBD2. V dropped 3 bases and J dropped 2; count of bases not matched to a gene: 7. Germline V gene lookup returns CDR1 LNHDA and CDR2 SQIVND (reference sequence). The CDR3 consists of 16 residues. CDR3 in DNA: TGTGCCAGTAGTATGATGGCGGGAGGTGCCACAGATACGCAGTATTTT. It specifies CASSMMAGGATDTQYF.

This clone was found once. This sequence joins TRBV12-5 and TRBJ2-1; D remains unclear. CDR1 is LGHNT and CDR2 is FRNRAP in the germline V gene. The CDR3 extends over 13 amino acids. Trimming took 1 base from V and 4 from J, leaving 5 bases between them. The CDR3: CASGLASYNEQFF. In nucleotides, the CDR3 is TGTGCTAGTGGTTTGGCCAGTTACAATGAGCAGTTCTTC.

The chain is built from TRBV28 and TRBJ2-1; 9 bases map to TRBD2. After removal of 6 bases from V and 4 bases from J, the junction contained 10 bases not matched to a gene. CDR1 and CDR2 (germline): MDHEN, SYDVKM. The CDR3 has 16 amino acids. CDR3 residues: CASRPYSGSHYNEQFF. For the CDR3, the DNA is TGTGCCAGCAGACCCTATAGCGGGAGCCATTACAATGAGCAGTTCTTC.

The chain has TRBV6-1 and TRBJ2-7, with D tentatively TRBD1 (6 bases). From germline, CDR1 is MNHNS and CDR2 SASEGT. CDR3 length: 14 residues. Trimming removed 3 bases from V and 7 bases from J, with 16 bases in between. The CDR3: CASSDRGPGYEQYF. The CDR3 DNA is TGTGCCAGCAGTGACAGGGGCCCCGGGTATGAGCAGTACTTC.

In its sample, this clone was seen a few times. The rearrangement joins TRBV14 to TRBJ2-7; D remains unclear. The CDR3 consists of 15 residues. Between the trimmed V and J ends, which lost 2 bases and 2 bases, there was a span of 13 bases. Germline lookup yields CDR1 SGHDN and CDR2 FVKESK. CDR3 coding DNA: TGTGCCAGCAGCCAACTCGGAACTACCGCCTACGAGCAGTACTTC. Its protein is CASSQLGTTAYEQYF.

The chain is built from TRBV19 and TRBJ1-6; D unresolved. The CDR3 has 14 residues. Between the trimmed V and J ends, which lost 2 bases and 10 bases, there was a span of 12 bases. Germline V gene lookup returns CDR1 LNHDA and CDR2 SQIVND (reference sequence). CDR3 region: CASSIPGNGSPLHF. CDR3 DNA sequence: TGTGCCAGTAGTATACCGGGGAATGGATCACCCCTCCACTTT. Variable domain in full (rest from reference TRBV19 and TRBJ1-6): DGGITQSPKYLFRKEGQNVTLSCEQNLNHDAMYWYRQDPGQGLRLIYYSQIVNDFQKGDIAEGYSVSREKKESFPLTVTSAQKNPTAFYLCASSIPGNGSPLHFGNGTRLTVT.

The chain joins TRBV10-1 to TRBJ1-1, with unresolved D. V dropped 3 bases and J dropped 6 bases, with 11 bases sitting between them. This CDR3 has 13 residues. In germline, CDR1 is WNHNN, CDR2 SYGVQD (reference sequence). CDR3 nucleotides: TGCGCCAGCAGTGACAACAGATTCCCTGAAGCTTTCTTT. It is translated as CASSDNRFPEAFF.

The chain combines TRBV10-3 with TRBJ1-5; 9 bases fit TRBD1. The CDR3 runs 15 residues. Looked up from germline, CDR1 is ENHRY and CDR2 is SYGVKD. After removal of 11 bases from V and 0 bases from J, the junction contained 8 bases not matched to a gene. CDR3 nucleotides: TGTGCCTCTAGGGACAGGGAGTATAGCAATCAGCCCCAGCATTTT. This gives the protein CASRDREYSNQPQHF.

This clone was counted a single time. V is TRBV19 and J is TRBJ2-2; possibly TRBD2 for D (7 bases). CDR3 length: 14 amino acids. Germline CDR1 LNHDA, CDR2 SQIVND (reference sequence). Trimming cost V 3 bases and J 7 bases, with 12 bases left between them. The DNA for the CDR3 is TGTGCCAGTAGTATCCGGGGGGCCGGCGGGGAGCTGTTTTTT. Its protein is CASSIRGAGGELFF.

This chain joins TRBV27 and TRBJ2-3; 9 positions agree with TRBD2. Germline CDR1 reads MNHEY; CDR2 reads SMNVEV (reference sequence). This CDR3 is built from 14 residues. With 10 bases clipped from V and 10 bases from J, the junction kept 15 bases outside the gene matches. The CDR3 nucleotides are TGTGCCACAAAGGGCGGGAGGGGACAGTGGGCGCAGTATTTT. Translation gives CATKGGRGQWAQYF.

The chain couples TRBV28 to TRBJ2-3; D not certain. Trimming took 3 bases from V and 1 from J, leaving 11 bases between them. The CDR3 runs to 15 residues. Germline V CDR1 and CDR2: MDHEN, SYDVKM. The CDR3 spells CASSFRQSRTDTQYF. In DNA, the CDR3 is TGTGCCAGCAGTTTTCGACAATCGCGCACAGATACGCAGTATTTT. Full variable domain (rest looked up from reference TRBV28 and TRBJ2-3): DVKVTQSSRYLVKRTGEKVFLECVQDMDHENMFWYRQDPGLGLRLIYFSYDVKMKEKGDIPEGYSVSREKKERFSLILESASTNQTSMYLCASSFRQSRTDTQYFGPGTRLTVL.

The CDR3, as DNA: TGTGCCAGTAGTATCGGGCAGGGCGGTTACTACGAGCAGTACTTC. It yields the protein CASSIGQGGYYEQYF. This rearrangement joins TRBV19 to TRBJ2-7, with D perhaps TRBD1 (5 bases). Germline assignment: CDR1 LNHDA and CDR2 SQIVND (reference sequence). Trimming pared 3 bases from V and 3 bases from J, leaving 15 bases between. The CDR3 covers 15 residues.

The chain links TRBV2 to TRBJ2-5, with D tentatively TRBD2 (5 bases). V was shortened by 3 bases and J by 7 bases, with 12 bases between the two germline ends. The germline gives CDR1 SNHLY, CDR2 FYNNEI. The CDR3 contains 13 residues. The CDR3 DNA reads as TGTGCCAGCAGTGATGTTCTGAGCGGGACCCAGTACTTC. It specifies CASSDVLSGTQYF.

The genes are TRBV7-9 and TRBJ1-2; possible D gene TRBD1, 6 bases. V dropped 5 bases and J dropped 1 base, with 8 bases sitting between them. This CDR3 has 13 residues. Germline V CDR1 and CDR2: SEHNR, FQNEAQ (reference sequence). CDR3 region: CASSHRVNYGYTF. CDR3 bases: TGTGCCAGCAGCCACAGGGTTAACTATGGCTACACCTTC.

The V call is TRBV6-1, the J call TRBJ2-7; D not certain. CDR1 and CDR2 from the germline V gene are MNHNS and SASEGT. This CDR3 has 11 residues. Trimming shortened V by 4 bases and J by 6 bases, and 7 bases separated the two germline ends. DNA of the CDR3: TGTGCCAGCAGTGGTCCCTTCGAGCAGTACTTC. This encodes CASSGPFEQYF.

The J gene is TRBJ1-1, the V gene TRBV27; 7 bases map to TRBD1. This CDR3 region has 12 residues. The germline CDR1 and CDR2 sequences are MNHEY and SMNVEV (reference sequence). The CDR3 spells CAVTGSYTEAFF. CDR3 nucleotides: TGTGCTGTGACAGGGTCCTACACTGAAGCTTTCTTT.

The chain is built from TRBV1 and TRBJ2-7; the table's D gene call, TRBD2, was not cross checked with the DNA. TRBV1 is marked as a pseudogene. The CDR3 runs to 19 residues. CDR3 coding DNA: TGCACCAGCAGCCAAGATGAGGGACTAGCGGGGGGGGTGTCCTACGAGCAGTACTTC. This codes for CTSSQDEGLAGGVSYEQYF.

Here the CDR3 DNA reads TGCAGCGTTGGGACTAGAGGGGAGACCCAGTACTTC. Protein sequence: CSVGTRGETQYF. The V and J genes are TRBV29-1 and TRBJ2-5, with TRBD2 matching over 7 bases. The V gene's germline CDR1 is SQVTM and CDR2 ANQGSEA. Trimming took 4 bases from V and 5 from J; bases not matched to a gene: 4. The CDR3 totals 12 residues.

The chain combines TRBV23-1 with TRBJ1-1, with 7 bases matching TRBD1. TRBV23-1 is known as an ORF, though its function is uncertain. The V segment lost 4 bases and the J segment 6 bases; nucleotides outside the gene matches: 14. This CDR3 has 16 residues. CDR3 in DNA: TGCGCCAGCAGTCGACAAAAGGGGGCGCAGACGGCTGAAGCTTTCTTT. Encoded protein: CASSRQKGAQTAEAFF.

This rearrangement joins TRBV5-1 to TRBJ1-1; TRBD1 matches at 8 bases. In germline, CDR1 is SGHRS, CDR2 YFSETQ. CDR3 length equals 13 residues. V lost 5 bases to trimming and J lost 3 bases; unmatched junction nucleotides: 3. CDR3 region: CASRTDRDTEAFF. DNA of the CDR3: TGCGCCAGCAGGACGGACAGGGACACTGAAGCTTTCTTT.

V usage is TRBV7-9 and J usage is TRBJ1-2; no clear D gene. Germline V CDR1 and CDR2: SEHNR, FQNEAQ (reference sequence). This CDR3 has 13 residues. V gave up 11 bases and J gave up 0 bases, with 13 bases separating them. CDR3 protein: CAGGVGSNYGYTF. DNA of the CDR3: TGTGCCGGAGGAGTGGGGTCTAACTATGGCTACACCTTC.

This clone was counted a single time. V is TRBV7-3 and J is TRBJ2-1; the match to TRBD2 covers 9 bases. The CDR3 totals 16 residues. CDR1 and CDR2 (germline): SGHTA, FQGTGA. V lost 2 bases to trimming and J lost 5 bases; unmatched junction nucleotides: 7. The CDR3 bases are TGTGCCAGCAGCTTAGTCGGCGGGAGGGGAGACAATGAGCAGTTCTTC. Amino acids: CASSLVGGRGDNEQFF.

The chain couples TRBV11-2 to TRBJ2-7, with 8 bases identical to TRBD2. Germline CDR1 is SGHAT and CDR2 is FQNNGV. This CDR3 spans 14 amino acids. Trimming cost V 1 base and J 2 bases; bases outside gene matches: 1. The CDR3 region has the DNA TGTGCCAGCAGCTTAGGGACTAGCCCCTACGAGCAGTACTTC. Residues: CASSLGTSPYEQYF.

This clone showed up just once. The chain is built from TRBV5-4 and TRBJ2-1, with 8 nucleotides matching TRBD2. CDR3 length: 14 residues. Germline V gives CDR1 SGHNT, CDR2 YYREEE (reference sequence). Trimming removed 5 bases from V and 6 bases from J; junction bases left unmatched: 7. This CDR3 is CASSSGTSSNEQFF. The CDR3 DNA sequence: TGTGCCAGCAGTTCCGGGACTAGTTCCAATGAGCAGTTCTTC.